Listed here are 9 T cell receptor beta chains from one sample, sequenced in a study of technical replicates of blood from a few donors. Method: immunoSEQ multiplex PCR; TCRdb's copy keeps in-frame clones and lacks some. In the table there are some 70,000 clones, 95% to 98% of which are singletons. Sequencing was performed on T cells isolated from PBMCs. The receptors originated from a human donor in good health.

This clone was recorded only once. The chain links TRBV25-1 to TRBJ1-3; D unclear. Trimming shortened V by 7 bases and J by 2 bases, and 6 bases separated the two germline ends. CDR1 and CDR2 from the germline V gene are MGHDK and SYGVNS. This CDR3 is 12 amino acids long. In DNA form, the CDR3 reads TGTGCCAGCAACGGGGCTGGAAACACCATATATTTT. This translates into CASNGAGNTIYF.

This clone was recorded once. The chain uses TRBV28 and TRBJ2-1, with D tentatively TRBD2 (6 bases). With 3 bases removed from V and 8 bases from J, the gap between germline ends came to 20 bases. The length of the CDR3 is 16 residues. CDR1 and CDR2 from the germline V gene are MDHEN and SYDVKM. CDR3 in amino acids: CASSFRGTSRRDEQFF. DNA of the CDR3: TGTGCCAGCAGTTTTCGTGGGACTTCCCGGCGCGATGAGCAGTTCTTC.

DNA for the CDR3: TGTGCCAGCAGTGGACAAGGGGGCCAGCCCCAGCATTTT. It encodes CASSGQGGQPQHF. The chain is built from TRBV2 and TRBJ1-5; 7 bases fit TRBD1. The CDR3 is 13 residues long. Germline assignment: CDR1 SNHLY and CDR2 FYNNEI. The V segment lost 4 bases and the J segment 7 bases; nucleotides outside the gene matches: 4.

This chain connects TRBV4-3 to TRBJ1-4; D gene ambiguous. The CDR3 contains 16 residues. V shed 0 bases and J shed 5 bases, with 13 bases lying between them. From germline, CDR1 is LGHNA and CDR2 YSLEER. The CDR3 region is CASSQDITVINEKLFF. CDR3 sequence (DNA): TGCGCCAGCAGCCAAGATATAACAGTGATAAATGAAAAACTGTTTTTT.

J is TRBJ1-2 and V is TRBV7-9; D is unresolved. Trimming took off 2 bases at V and 3 bases at J, with 13 bases between the two ends. The germline V gene encodes CDR1 SEHNR and CDR2 FQNEAQ (reference sequence). The CDR3 is 15 residues long. Written as DNA, the CDR3 is TGTGCCAGCAGCTTAAATTTCGGGGATCACTATGGCTACACCTTC. It codes for CASSLNFGDHYGYTF.

The chain recombines TRBV5-8 with TRBJ1-2, with D tentatively TRBD1 (6 bases). V was pared by 3 bases and J by 4 bases, with 13 bases between. The CDR3 length is 14 residues. CDR1 is SGHTS, CDR2 YDEGEE, per germline. This chain's CDR3 is CASSWRQVVYGYTF. The CDR3 region has the DNA TGTGCCAGCAGCTGGAGACAGGTAGTCTATGGCTACACCTTC.

J is TRBJ2-3 and V is TRBV2; 11 nucleotides match TRBD2. V was clipped by 10 bases and J by 4 bases; unmatched bases: 13. Looked up from germline, CDR1 is SNHLY and CDR2 is FYNNEI. The CDR3 spans 16 residues. The CDR3 region has the DNA TGTGCCATCGCCTCTCTTAGCGGGAGGGCCTCAGATACGCAGTATTTT. This codes for CAIASLSGRASDTQYF. Full variable domain (missing parts from reference TRBV2 and TRBJ2-3): EPEVTQTPSHQVTQMGQEVILRCVPISNHLYFYWYRQILGQKVEFLVSFYNNEISEKSEIFDDQFSVERPDGSNFTLKIRSTKLEDSAMYFCAIASLSGRASDTQYFGPGTRLTVL.

CDR3 protein: CASSSSPGWSYNEQFF. In DNA form, the CDR3 reads TGTGCCAGCAGTTCCTCTCCAGGATGGTCCTACAATGAGCAGTTCTTC. This rearrangement joins TRBV6-5 to TRBJ2-1, with D hard to call. The CDR3 contains 16 residues. V was cut by 4 bases and J by 1 base, with 14 bases left in between. Germline CDR1 and CDR2: MNHEY and SVGAGI.

The rearrangement uses TRBV5-8 and TRBJ1-4, with a tentative D call TRBD1 (5 bases). The CDR3 spans 13 residues. CDR1 SGHTS and CDR2 YDEGEE come from the germline V gene. V lost 5 bases, J lost 8 bases, and 13 bases lay in between. The CDR3 bases are TGTGCCAGCAGAAAGGGGTTAGGCGAAAAACTGTTTTTT. Its protein product is CASRKGLGEKLFF.